This TCR beta chain comes out of a study of cytomegalovirus exposure and HLA in healthy donors. Between the trimmed V and J ends, which lost 0 bases and 4 bases, there was a span of 10 bases. Per the germline V gene, CDR1 is SGHDT and CDR2 is YYEEEE. There are 14 residues in the CDR3. Comments on this clone: Its antigen is currently unknown.

Overall study results and limits: Upon later analysis, HLA-associated TCR beta chains proved more clonally expanded than other, equally common chains. In an earlier analysis, about 90% or about 30%: the productive usage of most TCR beta V segments.

60 Vbeta and 13 Jbeta primers were used in PCR. Per the study methods: In a later analysis, some 80 million unique TCR beta chains included roughly 11 million shared by two or more donors. The table came from immunoSEQ multiplex PCR; TCRdb's copy has only in-frame clones and leaves some out. V, J and clone size are taken as reported in that table, and D and trimming were inferred from the DNA itself. The sample lists under 300,000 clones; about 93% were seen once. This clonotype originated in a girl aged 2 to 9 in good health and CMV-seronegative. The sequenced sample consisted of PBMCs. V usage is TRBV5-6 and J usage is TRBJ1-2; D gene ambiguous. CDR3 nucleotide sequence: TGTGCCAGCAGCTTGGCAGGCCCACTCTATGGCTACACCTTC. Translating it yields CASSLAGPLYGYTF.